Listed below are T cell receptor beta chains from one sample, sequenced in a study of blood T cell repertoires in COVID-19. Assay used: immunoSEQ multiplex PCR; TCRdb lists only in-frame clones, some missing. The sample contains 450,000 to 600,000 clones, roughly 90% of which appear only once. The sequenced material came from PBMCs or T cells enriched from blood (not recorded which). These receptors originate from a woman between 18 and 29 years old who had recovered from COVID-19. Both conserved end residues are part of each CDR3. The D gene is left open where the match is weak. A clone size is listed for some rows: how often the clone was seen (once, few, many), or a class if it is expanded.

clone_size j_call v_call d_call cdr3_nt cdr3_aa
- TRBJ2-7 TRBV6-6 - TGTGCCAGCAGTTACTCGACGGGGGATCTCTCCTACGAGCAGTACTTC CASSYSTGDLSYEQYF
- TRBJ1-1 TRBV27 - TGTGCCAGCAGTTTAGGCATGAACACTGAAGCTTTCTTT CASSLGMNTEAFF
few TRBJ1-4 TRBV2 - TGTGCCAGCAGTCCTTACAGGCTCTCGGATGAAAAACTGTTTTTT CASSPYRLSDEKLFF
- TRBJ1-3 TRBV9 - TGTGCCAGCAGCAAAACATCTGGAAACACCATATATTTT CASSKTSGNTIYF
- TRBJ2-3 TRBV7-6 TRBD2 TGTGCCAGCAGCTTGCGCGGGGGGGGTTTGGGCACAGATACGCAGTATTTT CASSLRGGGLGTDTQYF
many TRBJ2-3 TRBV28 - TGTGCCAGCAGATTAGGGGGGGCCGTCGGGAGCACAGATACGCAGTATTTT CASRLGGAVGSTDTQYF
once TRBJ1-5 TRBV23-1 - TGCGCCAGCAGTCAATCAACACAAAATCAGCCCCAGCATTTT CASSQSTQNQPQHF
- TRBJ1-2 TRBV18 - TGTGCCAGCTCACCACAGGGGAAGTTAGGCTACACCTTC CASSPQGKLGYTF
- TRBJ2-2 TRBV19 TRBD1 TGTGCCAGTAGCTTAGACAGGGCTACCGGGGAGCTGTTTTTT CASSLDRATGELFF
- TRBJ2-7 TRBV3-1/TRBV3-2 - TGTGCCAGCAGCCAACAGACAACCGGCTACGAGCAGTACTTC CASSQQTTGYEQYF
- TRBJ2-2 TRBV7-9 TRBD2 TGTGCCAGCAGCCCCCCCCTTAGCGGGGGGCTTACCGGGGAGCTGTTTTTT CASSPPLSGGLTGELFF
- TRBJ1-5 TRBV27 TRBD1 TGTGCCAGCAGTTACGGGACAGGAAACAATCAGCCCCAGCATTTT CASSYGTGNNQPQHF
- TRBJ1-2 TRBV5-8 - TGTGCCAGCAGCCTCCTGACCCCTAAGGGGGACTATGGCTACACCTTC CASSLLTPKGDYGYTF
- TRBJ1-1 TRBV19 - TGTGCCAGTAGTATAGGAGAAAACACTGAAGCTTTCTTT CASSIGENTEAFF
- TRBJ1-2 TRBV30 - TGTGCCTGGGGGAGGAGTGGTGGCTACACCTTC CAWGRSGGYTF
- TRBJ1-1 TRBV2 - TGTGCCACCGAGGGGGACACGAACACTGAAGCTTTCTTT CATEGDTNTEAFF
- TRBJ2-1 TRBV13 TRBD2 TGTGCCAGCAGACGCGGACTAGCGGGGGAGGAGGGCGATGAGCAGTTCTTC CASRRGLAGEEGDEQFF
few TRBJ1-5 TRBV6-2/TRBV6-3 - TGTGCCAGCAGTTATTCGGGACATCCGCTTGTTCAGCCCCAGCATTTT CASSYSGHPLVQPQHF
- TRBJ2-3 TRBV5-4 TRBD2 TGTGCCAGCAGCCCTAGCGGGGGGGCCCGCACAGATACGCAGTATTTT CASSPSGGARTDTQYF
- TRBJ2-2 TRBV7-8 - TGTGCCAGCAGCTTAGAAACTGGGGAGCTGTTTTTT CASSLETGELFF
once TRBJ1-2 TRBV30 TRBD1 TGTGCCTGGAGCCGGAGAACAGGGGATGGCTACACCTTC CAWSRRTGDGYTF
- TRBJ2-7 TRBV6-2/TRBV6-3 - TGTGCCAGCAGTTACGCAGGGTCCTACGAGCAGTACTTC CASSYAGSYEQYF
many TRBJ1-1 TRBV25-1 - TGTGCCAGCACTCCACAGGGCGCCAACACTGAAGCTTTCTTT CASTPQGANTEAFF
- TRBJ1-1 TRBV30 TRBD1 TGTGCCTGGAGTGGACCGCCCGGGACAGGGGACACTGAAGCTTTCTTT CAWSGPPGTGDTEAFF
- TRBJ2-5 TRBV5-5 TRBD2 TGTGCGTCACGTAAGGGACTAGCGGGGGTTCAAGAGACCCAGTACTTC CASRKGLAGVQETQYF
- TRBJ1-2 TRBV12-3/TRBV12-4 - TGTGCCAGCAGTTTGTCCGTCTATGGCTACACCTTC CASSLSVYGYTF
- TRBJ2-7 TRBV5-4 TRBD2 TGTGCCAGCAGCTTGGCCGGGGGCGGGGGGACGTACTACGAGCAGTACTTC CASSLAGGGGTYYEQYF
- TRBJ2-1 TRBV27 TRBD2 TGTGCCAGCAGTTTCGGGGGGGAGTACAATGAGCAGTTCTTC CASSFGGEYNEQFF
- TRBJ2-7 TRBV14 TRBD1 TGTGCCAGCAGAACCCCGGGACAGGGGCCCTTAAACAGCTCCTACGAGCAGTACTTC CASRTPGQGPLNSSYEQYF
- TRBJ2-5 TRBV5-8 TRBD2 TGTGCCAGCAGCCCCGGGACTAGCGGGGGCCAAGAGACCCAGTACTTC CASSPGTSGGQETQYF
- TRBJ1-1 TRBV11-2 - TGTGCCAGCAGCTCGATACAGGGAAGGTTAACTGAAGCTTTCTTT CASSSIQGRLTEAFF
few TRBJ1-6 TRBV4-1 - TGCGCCAGCAGCCAATTACAGGTCCCTCTTTCACCCCTCCACTTT CASSQLQVPLSPLHF
- TRBJ2-5 TRBV9 - TGTGCCAGCAGCCCTCCAGGGGTTCCAGAGACCCAGTACTTC CASSPPGVPETQYF
- TRBJ1-4 TRBV7-2 - TGTGCCAGCAGCTTTTTCCCATCTCCGGACAGCGGTAATGAAAAACTGTTTTTT CASSFFPSPDSGNEKLFF
- TRBJ1-2 TRBV5-1 - TGCGCCAGCAGCTTGGCATGGGACACACCTAACTATGGCTACACCTTC CASSLAWDTPNYGYTF
- TRBJ1-2 TRBV7-8 - TGTGCCAGCACCCCGACAGAGAATAACTATGGCTACACCTTC CASTPTENNYGYTF
- TRBJ1-2 TRBV5-5 - TGTGCCAGCAGCATCTGGGGGGGAGCCGAATACACCTTC CASSIWGGAEYTF
- TRBJ1-2 TRBV5-4 - TGTGCCAGCACCCTGACGGGGGTTAACTATGGCTACACCTTC CASTLTGVNYGYTF
- TRBJ1-5 TRBV30 TRBD1 TGTGCCTGGAGCCCAGGGACAGTATATCAGCCCCAGCATTTT CAWSPGTVYQPQHF
- TRBJ2-1 TRBV15 TRBD2 TGTGCCACCAGCAGGGACCGGGGGGGCCAATTCAATGAGCAGTTCTTC CATSRDRGGQFNEQFF
few TRBJ1-1 TRBV12-3/TRBV12-4 - TGTGCCAGCAGTGAGGTGAACACTGAAGCTTTCTTT CASSEVNTEAFF
- TRBJ2-3 TRBV6-4 TRBD1 TGTGCCAGCAGCCGGGACAGGGAGGGGGATACGCAGTATTTT CASSRDREGDTQYF
- TRBJ1-5 TRBV19 TRBD1 TGTGCCAGTACTCAAGGGCCAGGGGGAAATAGCAATCAGCCCCAGCATTTT CASTQGPGGNSNQPQHF
- TRBJ1-2 TRBV10-3 - TGTGCCATCAAGGGAGGGGAGGGAGAGAATGGCTACACCTTC CAIKGGEGENGYTF
- TRBJ1-1 TRBV19 TRBD1 TGTGCCAGTATCCTGGGGACAGCGAAAAACACTGAAGCTTTCTTT CASILGTAKNTEAFF
- TRBJ1-1 TRBV10-2 TRBD1 TGCGCCAGCATTTCCCACTCCGGACAGGGGACGGTCACTGAAGCTTTCTTT CASISHSGQGTVTEAFF
- TRBJ1-2 TRBV10-3 - TGTGCCATCAGTACAGGCTTCCAGGGCTACACCTTC CAISTGFQGYTF
- TRBJ1-5 TRBV12-3/TRBV12-4 - TGTGCCAGCAGCCCCGTGGGGGGGCAGCCCCAGCATTTT CASSPVGGQPQHF
few TRBJ2-2 TRBV4-2 - TGTGCCAGCAGCCAGCAGGCGGGCACCGGGGAGCTGTTTTTT CASSQQAGTGELFF
- TRBJ1-6 TRBV11-3 - TGTGCCAGCAGCTTAGATAATAATTCACCCCTCCACTTT CASSLDNNSPLHF
- TRBJ2-3 TRBV3-1/TRBV3-2 - TGTGCCAGCAGCCAAGGGAGGATCACAGATACGCAGTATTTT CASSQGRITDTQYF
- TRBJ2-3 TRBV4-2 TRBD2 TGTGCCAGCAGCCAAGATCTGAGGTCTAGCGGGGGCCCAACCCACACTACGCAGTATTTT CASSQDLRSSGGPTHTTQYF
few TRBJ1-1 TRBV7-9 - TGTGCCAGCAGCGCAAGGGGGACTGAAGCTTTCTTT CASSARGTEAFF
- TRBJ2-2 TRBV7-6 TRBD1 TGTGCCAGCAGCGCGACAGGGCCCACCGGGGAGCTGTTTTTT CASSATGPTGELFF